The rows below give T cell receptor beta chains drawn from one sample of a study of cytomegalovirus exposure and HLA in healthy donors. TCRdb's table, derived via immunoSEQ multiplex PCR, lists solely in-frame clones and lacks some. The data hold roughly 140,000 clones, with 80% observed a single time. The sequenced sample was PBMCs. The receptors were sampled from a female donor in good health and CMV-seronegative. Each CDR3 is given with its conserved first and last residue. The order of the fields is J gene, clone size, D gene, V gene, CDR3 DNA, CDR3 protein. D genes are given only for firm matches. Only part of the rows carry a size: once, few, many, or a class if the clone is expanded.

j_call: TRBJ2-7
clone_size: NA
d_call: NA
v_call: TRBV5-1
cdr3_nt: TGCGCCAGCAGCTTGGGGAGAGGGCTAGTAGACGAGCAGTACTTC
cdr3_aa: CASSLGRGLVDEQYF

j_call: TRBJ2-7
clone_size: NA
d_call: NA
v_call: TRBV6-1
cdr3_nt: TGTGCCAGCAGTGAATCTGGCACCTACGAGCAGTACTTC
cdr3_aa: CASSESGTYEQYF

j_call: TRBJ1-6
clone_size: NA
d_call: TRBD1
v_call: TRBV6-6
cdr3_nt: TGTGCCAGCAGCGGGGACAGCTCCTATAATTCACCCCTCCACTTT
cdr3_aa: CASSGDSSYNSPLHF

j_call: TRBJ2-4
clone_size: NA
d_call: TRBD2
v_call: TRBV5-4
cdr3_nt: TGTGCCAGCAGCTTAGGGACTAGCGGGAGAAACATTCAGTACTTC
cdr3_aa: CASSLGTSGRNIQYF

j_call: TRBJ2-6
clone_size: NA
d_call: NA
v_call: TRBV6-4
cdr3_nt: TGTGCCAGCAGTGACTCAGGGGGCTCTGGGGCCAACGTCCTGACTTTC
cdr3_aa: CASSDSGGSGANVLTF

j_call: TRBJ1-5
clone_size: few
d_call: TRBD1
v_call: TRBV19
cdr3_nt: TGTGCCAGTAGTATTGGGACAGGGAACCAGCCCCAGCATTTT
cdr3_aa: CASSIGTGNQPQHF

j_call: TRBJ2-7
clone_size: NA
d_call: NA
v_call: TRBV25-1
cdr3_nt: TGTGCCAGCCCCTGGACGGAGGGCACCTACGAGCAGTACTTC
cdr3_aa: CASPWTEGTYEQYF

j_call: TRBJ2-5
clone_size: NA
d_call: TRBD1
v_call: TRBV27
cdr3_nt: TGTGCCAGCAGTCCAGACAGGGGGGGGGAGACCCAGTACTTC
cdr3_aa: CASSPDRGGETQYF

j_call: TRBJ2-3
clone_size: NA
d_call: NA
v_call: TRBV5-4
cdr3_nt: TGTGCCAGCAGTTTACAGGGTTACACAGATACGCAGTATTTT
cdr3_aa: CASSLQGYTDTQYF

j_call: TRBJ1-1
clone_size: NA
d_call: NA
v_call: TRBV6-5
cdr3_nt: TGTGCCAGCAGTCTAGTTCTGAACACTGAAGCTTTCTTT
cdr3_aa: CASSLVLNTEAFF

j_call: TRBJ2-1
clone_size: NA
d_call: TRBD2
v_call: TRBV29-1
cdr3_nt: TGCAGCGTGGTACCCAGCGGGAGCCACAATGAGCAGTTCTTC
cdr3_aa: CSVVPSGSHNEQFF

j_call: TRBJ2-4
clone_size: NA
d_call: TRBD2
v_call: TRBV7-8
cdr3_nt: TGTGCCAGCAGCTTACAGCTAGCGGAACAATGGCGGGCCAAAAACATTCAGTACTTC
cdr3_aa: CASSLQLAEQWRAKNIQYF

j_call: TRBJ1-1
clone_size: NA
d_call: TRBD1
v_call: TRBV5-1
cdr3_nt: TGCGCCAGCAGCGCAGACAGGGAGGCTTTCTTT
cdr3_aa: CASSADREAFF

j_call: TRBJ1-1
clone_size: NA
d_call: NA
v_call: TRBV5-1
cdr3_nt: TGCGCCAGCAGCTACGCTCCAGGGGACATGAACACTGAAGCTTTCTTT
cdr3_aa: CASSYAPGDMNTEAFF

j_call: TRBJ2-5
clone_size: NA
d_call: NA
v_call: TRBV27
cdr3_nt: TGTGCCAGCAGTTCTCCCCTACTCGGGGAGACCCAGTACTTC
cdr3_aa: CASSSPLLGETQYF

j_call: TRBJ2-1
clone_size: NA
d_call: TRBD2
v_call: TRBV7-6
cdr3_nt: TGTGCCAGCAGCCGTACTAGCGGCTACAATGAGCAGTTCTTC
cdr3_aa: CASSRTSGYNEQFF

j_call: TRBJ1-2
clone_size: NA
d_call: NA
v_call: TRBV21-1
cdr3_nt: TGTGCCAGCAGCTGTGACAGGGGTGACTACACCTTC
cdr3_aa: CASSCDRGDYTF

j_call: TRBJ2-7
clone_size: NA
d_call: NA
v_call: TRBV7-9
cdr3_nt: TGTGCCAGCAGCCCCCACCTACGCGACGAGCAGTACTTC
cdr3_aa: CASSPHLRDEQYF

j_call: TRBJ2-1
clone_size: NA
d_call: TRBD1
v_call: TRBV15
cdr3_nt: TGTGCCACCAGCAGAGATATGAGACAGGGAGACAATGAGCAGTTCTTC
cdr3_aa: CATSRDMRQGDNEQFF

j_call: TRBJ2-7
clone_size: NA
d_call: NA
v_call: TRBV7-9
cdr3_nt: TGTGCCAGCAGCTTAGAATGGCAGTACGAGCAGTACTTC
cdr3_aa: CASSLEWQYEQYF

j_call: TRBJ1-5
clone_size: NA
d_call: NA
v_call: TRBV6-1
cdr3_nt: TGTGCCAGCAGCCTCGGGCGGGATCAGCCCCAGCATTTT
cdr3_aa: CASSLGRDQPQHF

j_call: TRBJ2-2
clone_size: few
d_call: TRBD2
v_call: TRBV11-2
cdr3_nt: TGTGCCAGCAGCACCTGGACTAGCGGGAGGAACGGGGAGCTGTTTTTT
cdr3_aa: CASSTWTSGRNGELFF